Listed below are T cell receptor beta chains from one sample, sequenced in a study of OX40 agonist ivuxolimab in advanced cancers. Some clones are missing from TCRdb's copy, which holds only in-frame ones; the method was immunoSEQ multiplex PCR. The profile shows about 94,000 clones, around 86% of them singletons. This specimen was CD4+ or CD8+ T cells sorted from blood, taken in a trial of the OX40 agonist ivuxolimab. The receptors were sampled from an adult with an advanced solid tumor such as melanoma, head and neck, liver or kidney cancer. Each CDR3 is given with its conserved first and last residue. Each record gives: V gene, J gene, clone size, D gene, CDR3 protein, CDR3 DNA. D genes are given only for firm matches. Not every row has a clone size; where given, it reads once, few, many or a size class.

TRBV25-1	TRBJ1-3	-	TRBD1	CASSEVGTASGNTIYF	TGTGCCAGCAGTGAAGTTGGGACAGCCTCTGGAAACACCATATATTTT
TRBV2	TRBJ1-1	-	-	CASSEPHWNTEAFF	TGTGCCAGCAGTGAGCCCCATTGGAACACTGAAGCTTTCTTT
TRBV4-3	TRBJ2-7	-	TRBD1	CASSQDLPGTGAPYEQYF	TGCGCCAGCAGCCAAGATCTACCCGGGACAGGGGCCCCCTACGAGCAGTACTTC
TRBV10-2	TRBJ1-1	-	-	CASSERASEAFF	TGCGCCAGCAGTGAGAGGGCGAGTGAAGCTTTCTTT
TRBV9	TRBJ2-1	-	TRBD2	CASSVAISGANEQFF	TGTGCCAGCAGCGTAGCGATTAGCGGGGCAAATGAGCAGTTCTTC
TRBV11-2	TRBJ2-1	-	TRBD2	CASSLEGTSGRSYNEQFF	TGTGCCAGCAGCTTAGAGGGGACTAGCGGACGAAGCTACAATGAGCAGTTCTTC
TRBV5-1	TRBJ2-7	-	-	CASSLAWVGGGANYEQYF	TGCGCCAGCAGCTTGGCCTGGGTAGGAGGCGGAGCCAACTACGAGCAGTACTTC
TRBV10-3	TRBJ2-3	-	-	CAIQDFAPADTQYF	TGTGCCATCCAGGACTTCGCCCCCGCAGATACGCAGTATTTT
TRBV29-1	TRBJ1-3	few	-	CSVGDSPGNTIYF	TGCAGCGTTGGAGACAGTCCTGGAAACACCATATATTTT
TRBV5-1	TRBJ2-3	-	TRBD2	CASDSSGVRTDTQYF	TGCGCCAGCGACAGTAGCGGGGTACGAACAGATACGCAGTATTTT
TRBV10-3	TRBJ1-2	once	-	CAISDPTGNYGYTF	TGTGCCATCAGTGACCCCACAGGGAACTATGGCTACACCTTC
TRBV6-5	TRBJ1-2	-	-	CASSRAPGYGYTF	TGTGCCAGCAGCCGAGCCCCGGGCTATGGCTACACCTTC
TRBV7-2	TRBJ1-5	-	-	CASSLNRDGNQPQHF	TGTGCCAGCAGCTTAAACAGGGACGGCAATCAGCCCCAGCATTTT
TRBV9	TRBJ1-6	few	TRBD1	CASSEGTGSNSPLHF	TGTGCCAGCAGCGAAGGGACAGGTTCTAATTCACCCCTCCACTTT
TRBV4-1	TRBJ2-2	-	-	CASSQGLRGTGELFF	TGCGCCAGCAGCCAAGGTTTGCGTGGGACCGGGGAGCTGTTTTTT
TRBV27	TRBJ1-5	-	TRBD1	CASSFAGTGTNQPQHF	TGTGCCAGCAGTTTCGCCGGGACAGGGACGAATCAGCCCCAGCATTTT
TRBV27	TRBJ1-1	-	-	CASRPGTTGNTEAFF	TGTGCCAGCCGGCCCGGGACAACTGGGAACACTGAAGCTTTCTTT
TRBV5-8	TRBJ2-3	-	TRBD2	CASRPPGTSGGDTQYF	TGTGCCAGCAGACCCCCAGGGACTAGCGGGGGGGATACGCAGTATTTT
TRBV7-2	TRBJ1-2	-	-	CASSERTPGPDGYTF	TGTGCCAGCAGCGAAAGGACCCCGGGTCCTGATGGCTACACCTTC
TRBV5-4	TRBJ2-5	-	-	CASSLDRETQYF	TGTGCCAGCAGCTTGGATAGGGAGACCCAGTACTTC
TRBV18	TRBJ1-4	-	TRBD1	CASSPSAGGTTNEKLFF	TGTGCCAGCTCACCTTCGGCAGGGGGGACAACTAATGAAAAACTGTTTTTT
TRBV6-6	TRBJ1-1	-	TRBD1	CASSSGTGLTEAFF	TGTGCCAGCAGTTCCGGGACAGGGCTGACTGAAGCTTTCTTT
TRBV10-2	TRBJ2-3	-	TRBD2	CASRGGSRGTDTQYF	TGCGCCAGTCGGGGGGGCTCCAGAGGCACAGATACGCAGTATTTT
TRBV15	TRBJ1-2	-	-	CATSKGLGGYTF	TGTGCCACCAGCAAGGGGCTCGGCGGCTACACCTTC
TRBV6-5	TRBJ2-7	once	-	CASSYSPGLHSYEQYF	TGTGCCAGCAGTTACTCGCCGGGACTGCACTCCTACGAGCAGTACTTC
TRBV23-1	TRBJ1-1	-	TRBD1	CASSQLRGRAMNTEAFF	TGCGCCAGCAGTCAACTCAGGGGGAGGGCTATGAACACTGAAGCTTTCTTT
TRBV5-4	TRBJ1-1	-	TRBD1	CASGGQGARGEAFF	TGTGCCAGCGGTGGACAGGGGGCGAGGGGTGAAGCTTTCTTT
TRBV30	TRBJ2-1	-	-	CAWSQHRLHNEQFF	TGTGCCTGGAGTCAACACCGTCTCCACAATGAGCAGTTCTTC
TRBV5-1	TRBJ2-7	-	-	CASTGEYEQYF	TGCGCCAGCACCGGGGAGTACGAGCAGTACTTC
TRBV5-8	TRBJ2-3	-	-	CASSAGQSHTDTQYF	TGTGCCAGCAGCGCGGGACAGAGTCACACAGATACGCAGTATTTT
TRBV2	TRBJ2-4	-	-	CASSPGENIQYF	TGTGCCAGCTCTCCTGGGGAAAACATTCAGTACTTC
TRBV5-1	TRBJ1-5	-	-	CASRGGEGSNQPQHF	TGCGCCAGCAGGGGGGGTGAGGGAAGCAATCAGCCCCAGCATTTT
TRBV19	TRBJ2-2	-	-	CASSPSVGTLNTGELFF	TGTGCCAGTAGTCCCTCGGTTGGGACACTGAACACCGGGGAGCTGTTTTTT
TRBV10-2	TRBJ1-4	-	TRBD1	CASSERAGGVEKLFF	TGCGCCAGCAGTGAGAGGGCAGGGGGCGTAGAAAAACTGTTTTTT
TRBV9	TRBJ2-7	-	-	CASSVGVGIPYEQYF	TGTGCCAGCAGCGTAGGGGTGGGTATACCCTACGAGCAGTACTTC
TRBV5-5	TRBJ2-1	-	TRBD1	CASSGTGQGFSNEQFF	TGTGCCAGCAGCGGAACAGGACAGGGGTTTTCGAATGAGCAGTTCTTC
TRBV7-8	TRBJ2-2	once	TRBD1	CASSTRQGAGSGELFF	TGTGCCAGCAGCACAAGACAGGGGGCCGGTTCCGGGGAGCTGTTTTTT
TRBV18	TRBJ1-2	once	-	CASSLDLLALYGYTF	TGTGCCAGCTCACTCGACCTACTTGCACTCTATGGCTACACCTTC
TRBV12-5	TRBJ2-7	-	-	CASGLGTYEQYF	TGTGCTAGTGGTTTGGGAACCTACGAGCAGTACTTC
TRBV4-2	TRBJ2-3	-	TRBD1	CASSQLQGMADTQYF	TGTGCCAGCAGCCAACTACAGGGGATGGCGGATACGCAGTATTTT
TRBV5-6	TRBJ2-1	-	-	CASSPKDVYSLQFF	TGTGCCAGCTCCCCAAAGGACGTTTACTCCTTGCAGTTCTTC
TRBV28	TRBJ2-4	-	-	CASTSAAGRAIQYF	TGTGCCAGCACCTCGGCCGCTGGGAGAGCCATTCAGTACTTC
TRBV7-2	TRBJ2-1	few	TRBD1	CASSLGTGKAVF	TGTGCCAGCAGCTTAGGGACAGGGAAGGCTGTCTTC
TRBV7-8	TRBJ2-1	-	-	CASSLAGKKFF	TGTGCCAGCAGCTTAGCGGGGAAGAAGTTCTTC
TRBV5-1	TRBJ2-7	once	-	CASRVAPSYEQYF	TGCGCCAGCCGAGTTGCGCCCTCCTACGAGCAGTACTTC
TRBV27	TRBJ1-5	-	-	CASTVTGTSNQPQHF	TGTGCCAGCACCGTAACCGGGACAAGTAATCAGCCCCAGCATTTT
TRBV7-9	TRBJ1-6	-	-	CASSLLGYNSPLHF	TGTGCCAGCAGCTTATTGGGCTATAATTCACCCCTCCACTTT
TRBV5-1	TRBJ1-1	few	-	CASSLVSGFSEAFF	TGCGCCAGCAGCTTGGTTTCAGGGTTCTCTGAAGCTTTCTTT
TRBV10-3	TRBJ1-4	-	-	CAIKAGTNEKLFF	TGTGCCATCAAAGCTGGAACTAATGAAAAACTGTTTTTT
TRBV5-1	TRBJ2-2	-	-	CASRPGQPNTGELFF	TGCGCCAGCAGACCGGGGCAGCCGAACACCGGGGAGCTGTTTTTT
TRBV11-3	TRBJ2-6	-	TRBD1	CASSPWTGDSGANVLTF	TGTGCCAGCAGCCCCTGGACAGGGGACTCTGGGGCCAACGTCCTGACTTTC
TRBV5-1	TRBJ1-2	-	-	CASSLEMRNYGYTF	TGCGCCAGCAGCTTGGAGATGCGAAACTATGGCTACACCTTC
TRBV7-2	TRBJ2-3	-	TRBD1	CASSLAPGTGNPTTGTQYF	TGTGCCAGCAGCTTAGCCCCCGGGACAGGGAACCCCACGACCGGTACGCAGTATTTT
TRBV20-1	TRBJ1-2	once	-	CSAPDSRGYTF	TGCAGTGCCCCGGACAGTAGGGGCTACACCTTC
TRBV5-1	TRBJ1-1	-	-	CASSVQENTEAFF	TGCGCCAGCAGCGTACAGGAGAACACTGAAGCTTTCTTT
TRBV2	TRBJ2-5	-	-	CASRSPEGGRETQYF	TGTGCCAGCAGAAGCCCGGAGGGGGGCCGGGAGACCCAGTACTTC
TRBV7-8	TRBJ2-1	-	TRBD2	CASSPPGLAGDNEQFF	TGTGCCAGCAGCCCGCCTGGACTAGCGGGGGACAATGAGCAGTTCTTC
TRBV5-1	TRBJ2-5	-	TRBD1	CASSSGTGGRETQYF	TGCGCCAGCAGCTCCGGGACAGGGGGCCGAGAGACCCAGTACTTC